The 8 T cell receptor beta chains given below trace back to one sample, sequenced in a study of cytomegalovirus exposure and HLA in healthy donors. It was with 60 Vbeta and 13 Jbeta primers that the PCR ran. The table came from immunoSEQ multiplex PCR; TCRdb's copy has only in-frame clones and leaves some out. This sample has 130,000 to 150,000 clones, with roughly four fifths found just once. Sequenced material: PBMCs. The receptors shown here come from a man aged 35 to 55 in good health and CMV-seropositive.

The genes are TRBV4-1 and TRBJ2-7; the match to TRBD2 covers 9 bases. The ends lost 4 bases at V and 1 base at J; junction bases unmatched: 5. This CDR3 has 15 amino acids. Germline lookup yields CDR1 MGHRA and CDR2 YSYEKL. As DNA, the CDR3 is TGCGCCAGCAGCCGACCGACTAGCGGATCCTACGAGCAGTACTTC. Residues: CASSRPTSGSYEQYF.

The chain combines TRBV5-6 with TRBJ1-5, with D tentatively TRBD1 (5 bases). Germline CDR1 is SGHDT and CDR2 is YYEEEE. Trimming removed 3 bases from V and 6 bases from J, with 16 bases in between. The CDR3 contains 15 residues. The CDR3 here is CASSSMGGGAQPQHF. The CDR3 region has the DNA TGTGCCAGCAGCTCCATGGGGGGGGGTGCTCAGCCCCAGCATTTT.

The J gene is TRBJ1-1, the V gene TRBV18, with a weak D call TRBD1 (6 bases). Trimming stripped 7 bases from V and 0 bases from J, with 15 bases between. This CDR3 is 15 amino acids long. The germline gives CDR1 KGHSH, CDR2 LQKENI. In DNA form, the CDR3 reads TGTGCCAGCTACGAGGGGGTCACCATGAACACTGAAGCTTTCTTT. It codes for CASYEGVTMNTEAFF.

This clone came up once. The chain is built from TRBV6-1 and TRBJ2-7, with D perhaps TRBD1 (7 bases). CDR1 is MNHNS and CDR2 is SASEGT in the germline V gene. Deletions cut 6 bases from V and 6 bases from J, with 15 bases between. This CDR3 has 13 amino acids. The CDR3 nucleotides read TGTGCCAGCAGGCGGGACAGTCCTTCCGAGCAGTACTTC. Its protein is CASRRDSPSEQYF.

V and J are TRBV6-1 and TRBJ1-1; TRBD1 might be the D (5 bases). CDR3 length equals 14 residues. Trimming pared 5 bases from V and 5 bases from J, leaving 15 bases between. Germline values: CDR1 MNHNS, CDR2 SASEGT. The CDR3 protein is CASSPRSRGTEAFF. For the CDR3, the DNA is TGTGCCAGCAGTCCGCGAAGTAGGGGAACTGAAGCTTTCTTT.

The rearrangement joins TRBV27 to TRBJ2-3, with 10 bases lining up with TRBD2. V lost 2 bases and J lost 2; bases outside the gene matches: 4. Germline V gene data show CDR1 as MNHEY and CDR2 as SMNVEV (reference sequence). The CDR3 totals 16 residues. In DNA form, the CDR3 reads TGTGCCAGCAGTTTACGTACTAGCGGGAACACAGATACGCAGTATTTT. Its protein product is CASSLRTSGNTDTQYF.

A few counts support this clone. This chain uses TRBV29-1 with TRBJ2-3; possible D gene TRBD1, 5 bases. The V gene lost 7 bases and the J gene lost 4 bases, with 15 bases spanning the gap. This CDR3 is built from 13 residues. Germline V gives CDR1 SQVTM, CDR2 ANQGSEA. The CDR3 sequence is CSGGHPGADTQYF. The CDR3 DNA reads as TGCAGCGGAGGACACCCCGGAGCAGATACGCAGTATTTT.

The genes are TRBV7-8 and TRBJ2-2; 10 nucleotides line up with TRBD2. V was clipped by 5 bases and J by 2 bases; unmatched bases: 5. CDR1 and CDR2 from the germline V gene are SGHVS and FQNEAQ. This CDR3 contains 16 residues. CDR3 region: CASSVGLAVNTGELFF. The DNA of the CDR3 is TGTGCCAGCAGCGTCGGACTAGCGGTTAACACCGGGGAGCTGTTTTTT. The whole variable domain, filled in from reference TRBV7-8 and TRBJ2-2, reads GAGVSQSPRYKVAKRGQDVALRCDPISGHVSLFWYQQALGQGPEFLTYFQNEAQLDKSGLPSDRFFAERPEGSVSTLKIQRTQQEDSAVYLCASSVGLAVNTGELFFGEGSRLTVL.